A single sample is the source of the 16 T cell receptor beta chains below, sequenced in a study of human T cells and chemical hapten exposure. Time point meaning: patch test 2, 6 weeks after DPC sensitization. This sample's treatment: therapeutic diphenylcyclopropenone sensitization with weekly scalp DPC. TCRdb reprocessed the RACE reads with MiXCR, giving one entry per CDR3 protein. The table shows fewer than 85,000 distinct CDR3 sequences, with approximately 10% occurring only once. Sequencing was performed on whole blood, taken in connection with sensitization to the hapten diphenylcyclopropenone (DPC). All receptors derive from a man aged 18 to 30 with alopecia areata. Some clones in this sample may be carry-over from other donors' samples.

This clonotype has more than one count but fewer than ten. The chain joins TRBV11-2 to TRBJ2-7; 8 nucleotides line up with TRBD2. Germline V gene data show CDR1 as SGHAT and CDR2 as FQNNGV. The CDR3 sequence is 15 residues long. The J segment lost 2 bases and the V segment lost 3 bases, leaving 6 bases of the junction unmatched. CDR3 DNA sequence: TGTGCCAGCAGCTTGATAAGCGGGGGCACCTACGAGCAGTACGTC. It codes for CASSLISGGTYEQYV.

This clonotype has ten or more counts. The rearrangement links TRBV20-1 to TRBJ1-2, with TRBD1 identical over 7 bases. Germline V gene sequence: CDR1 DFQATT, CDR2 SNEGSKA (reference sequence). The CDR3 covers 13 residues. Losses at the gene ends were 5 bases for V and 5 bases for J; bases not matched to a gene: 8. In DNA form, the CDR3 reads TGCAGTGCTCCACGACAGGGATATTATGGCTACACCTTC. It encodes CSAPRQGYYGYTF.

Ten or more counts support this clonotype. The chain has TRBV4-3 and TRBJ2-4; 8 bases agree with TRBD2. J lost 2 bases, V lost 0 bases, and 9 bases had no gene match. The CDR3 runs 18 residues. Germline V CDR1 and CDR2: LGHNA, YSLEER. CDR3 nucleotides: TGCGCCAGCAGCCAAGAAGTCCTGCGGGGGGCGACCAAAAACATTCAGTACTTC. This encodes CASSQEVLRGATKNIQYF.

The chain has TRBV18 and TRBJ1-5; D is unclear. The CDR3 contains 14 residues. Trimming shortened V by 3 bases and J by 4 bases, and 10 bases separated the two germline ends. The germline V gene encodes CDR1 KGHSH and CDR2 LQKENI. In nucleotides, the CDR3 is TGTGCCAGCTCACCGGGCGGGGATAATCAGCCCCAGCATTTT. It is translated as CASSPGGDNQPQHF.

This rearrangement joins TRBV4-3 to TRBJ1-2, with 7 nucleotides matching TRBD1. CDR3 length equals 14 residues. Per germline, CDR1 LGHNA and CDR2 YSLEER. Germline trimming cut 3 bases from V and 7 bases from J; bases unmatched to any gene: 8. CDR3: CASSQTGKQPGYTF. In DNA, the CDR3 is TGCGCCAGCAGCCAGACAGGGAAACAGCCTGGCTACACCTTC.

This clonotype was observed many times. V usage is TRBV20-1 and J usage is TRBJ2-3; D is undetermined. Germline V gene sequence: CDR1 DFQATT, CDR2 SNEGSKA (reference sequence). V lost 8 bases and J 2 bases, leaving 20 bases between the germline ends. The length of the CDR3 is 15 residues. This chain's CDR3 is CSTYDTQKFTDTQYF. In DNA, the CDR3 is TGCAGTACCTACGACACGCAAAAATTCACAGATACGCAGTATTTT.

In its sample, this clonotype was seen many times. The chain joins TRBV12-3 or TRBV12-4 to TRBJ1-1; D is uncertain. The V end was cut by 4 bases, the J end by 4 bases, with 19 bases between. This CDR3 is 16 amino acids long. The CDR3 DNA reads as TGTGCCAGCAGTTCCCGCCGCAAGGGCTTAAGCACTGAAGCTTTCTTT. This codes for CASSSRRKGLSTEAFF.

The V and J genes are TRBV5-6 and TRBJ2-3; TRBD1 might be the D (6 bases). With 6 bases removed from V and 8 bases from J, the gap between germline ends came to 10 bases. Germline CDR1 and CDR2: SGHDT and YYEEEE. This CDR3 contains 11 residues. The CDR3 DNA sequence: TGTGCCAGCACCTCAGGGGTTACGCAGTATTTT. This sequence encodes CASTSGVTQYF.

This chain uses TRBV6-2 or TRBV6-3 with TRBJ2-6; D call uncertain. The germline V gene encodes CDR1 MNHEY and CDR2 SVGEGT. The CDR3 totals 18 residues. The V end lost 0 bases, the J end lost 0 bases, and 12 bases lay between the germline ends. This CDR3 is CASSYSVYLTSGANVLTF. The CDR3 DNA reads TGTGCCAGCAGTTACTCGGTCTATCTGACCTCTGGGGCCAACGTCCTGACTTTC.

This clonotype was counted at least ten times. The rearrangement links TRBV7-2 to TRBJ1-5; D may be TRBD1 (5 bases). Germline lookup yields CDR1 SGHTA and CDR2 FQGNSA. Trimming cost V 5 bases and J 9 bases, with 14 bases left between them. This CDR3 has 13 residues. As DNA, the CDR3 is TGTGCCAGCAGCCTGGGGGGGATCGGGCCCCAGCATTTT. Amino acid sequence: CASSLGGIGPQHF.

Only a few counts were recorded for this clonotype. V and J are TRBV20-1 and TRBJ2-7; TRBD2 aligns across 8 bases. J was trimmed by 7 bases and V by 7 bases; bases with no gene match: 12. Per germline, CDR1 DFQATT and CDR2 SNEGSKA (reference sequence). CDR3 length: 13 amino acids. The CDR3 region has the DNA TGCAGTGTCGTGAGCGGGGGCCCTAAGGAGCAGTACTTC. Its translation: CSVVSGGPKEQYF.

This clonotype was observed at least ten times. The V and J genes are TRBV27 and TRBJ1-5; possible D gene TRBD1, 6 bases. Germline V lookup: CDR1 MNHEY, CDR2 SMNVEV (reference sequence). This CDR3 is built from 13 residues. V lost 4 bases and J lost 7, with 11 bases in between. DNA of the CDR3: TGTGCCAGCAGTTCAGGGGATGGCCAGCCCCAGCATTTT. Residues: CASSSGDGQPQHF.

Here the CDR3 reads CASSLREPGQRIYEQYV. The CDR3 DNA follows: TGTGCCAGCAGTCTTAGGGAACCGGGACAGAGAATCTACGAGCAGTACGTC. V and J are TRBV6-5 and TRBJ2-7, with 7 bases fitting TRBD1. V shed 5 bases and J 3 bases; nucleotides not matched to a gene: 16. The CDR3 is made up of 17 amino acids. Germline V gives CDR1 MNHEY, CDR2 SVGAGI.

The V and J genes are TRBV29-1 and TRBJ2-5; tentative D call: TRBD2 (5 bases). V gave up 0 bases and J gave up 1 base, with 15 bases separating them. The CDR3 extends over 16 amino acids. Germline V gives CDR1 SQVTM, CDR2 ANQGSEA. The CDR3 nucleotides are TGCAGCGTTGAAGACCCTGAGGGCCATCCCCAAGAGACCCAGTACTTC. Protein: CSVEDPEGHPQETQYF.

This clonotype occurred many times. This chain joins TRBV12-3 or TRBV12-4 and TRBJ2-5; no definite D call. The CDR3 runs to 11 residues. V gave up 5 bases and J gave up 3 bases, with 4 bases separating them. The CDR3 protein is CASSPKETQYF. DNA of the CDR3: TGTGCCAGCAGTCCCAAAGAGACCCAGTACTTC.

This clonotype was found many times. CDR3 in amino acids: CASSFLAGPGDTQYF. CDR3 coding DNA: TGTGCCAGCAGCTTCCTAGCGGGACCGGGAGATACGCAGTATTTT. The V call is TRBV11-2, the J call TRBJ2-3; 9 nucleotides agree with TRBD2. V was clipped by 3 bases and J by 5 bases; unmatched bases: 6. Germline V lookup: CDR1 SGHAT, CDR2 FQNNGV. This CDR3 comprises 15 residues.